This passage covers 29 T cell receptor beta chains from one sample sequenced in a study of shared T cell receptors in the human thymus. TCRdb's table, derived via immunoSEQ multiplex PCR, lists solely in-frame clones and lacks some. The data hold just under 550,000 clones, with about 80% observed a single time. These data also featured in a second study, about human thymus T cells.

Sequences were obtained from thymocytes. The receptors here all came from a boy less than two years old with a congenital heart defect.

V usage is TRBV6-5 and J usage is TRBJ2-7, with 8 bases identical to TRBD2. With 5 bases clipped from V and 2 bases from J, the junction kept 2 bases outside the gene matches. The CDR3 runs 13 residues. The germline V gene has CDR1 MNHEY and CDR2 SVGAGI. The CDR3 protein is CASSEGLAYEQYF. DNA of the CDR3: TGTGCCAGCAGTGAGGGACTAGCCTACGAGCAGTACTTC.

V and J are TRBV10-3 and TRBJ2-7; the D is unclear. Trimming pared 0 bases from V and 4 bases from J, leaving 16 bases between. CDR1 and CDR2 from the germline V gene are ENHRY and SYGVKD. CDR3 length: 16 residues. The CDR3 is CAISESWAVQRYEQYF. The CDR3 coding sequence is TGTGCCATCAGTGAGTCATGGGCAGTCCAGAGATACGAGCAGTACTTC.

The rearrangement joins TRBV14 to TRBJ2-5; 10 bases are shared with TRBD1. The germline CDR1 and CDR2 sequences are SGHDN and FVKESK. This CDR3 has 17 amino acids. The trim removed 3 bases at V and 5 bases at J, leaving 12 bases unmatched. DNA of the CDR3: TGTGCCAGCAGCCACAACTGGGACAGGGGCGCCGGGGAGACCCAGTACTTC. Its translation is CASSHNWDRGAGETQYF.

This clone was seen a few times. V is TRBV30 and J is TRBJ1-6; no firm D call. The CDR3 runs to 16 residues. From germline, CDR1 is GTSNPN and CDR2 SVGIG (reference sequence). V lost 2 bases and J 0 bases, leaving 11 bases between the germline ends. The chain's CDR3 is CAWSYSKSSYNSPLHF. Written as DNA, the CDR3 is TGTGCCTGGAGTTATTCCAAGAGCTCCTATAATTCACCCCTCCACTTT.

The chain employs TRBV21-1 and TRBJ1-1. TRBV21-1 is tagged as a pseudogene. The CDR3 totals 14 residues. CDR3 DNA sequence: TGTGCCAGCACTCCCCTCGGGGGACTGAATGAAGCTTTCTTT. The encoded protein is CASTPLGGLNEAFF.

CDR3 amino acids: CASSTRQGVGEQYF. CDR3 sequence (DNA): TGTGCCAGCAGTACCCGACAGGGGGTGGGGGAGCAGTACTTC. The chain employs TRBV6-5 and TRBJ2-7; 9 bases match TRBD1. CDR1 and CDR2 from the germline V gene are MNHEY and SVGAGI. V shed 5 bases and J 7 bases; nucleotides not matched to a gene: 9. This CDR3 has 14 amino acids.

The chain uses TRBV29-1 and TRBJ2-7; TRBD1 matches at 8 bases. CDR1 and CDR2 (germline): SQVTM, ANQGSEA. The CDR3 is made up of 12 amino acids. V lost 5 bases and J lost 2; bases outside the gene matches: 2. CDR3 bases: TGCAGCGTTCCGGGACAGGCCTACGAGCAGTACTTC. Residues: CSVPGQAYEQYF.

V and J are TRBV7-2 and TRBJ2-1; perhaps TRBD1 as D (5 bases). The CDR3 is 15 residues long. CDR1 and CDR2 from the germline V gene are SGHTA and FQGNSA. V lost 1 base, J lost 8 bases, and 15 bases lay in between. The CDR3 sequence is CASSLGPGLRDEQFF. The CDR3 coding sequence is TGTGCCAGCAGCTTAGGACCGGGCCTCAGGGATGAGCAGTTCTTC.

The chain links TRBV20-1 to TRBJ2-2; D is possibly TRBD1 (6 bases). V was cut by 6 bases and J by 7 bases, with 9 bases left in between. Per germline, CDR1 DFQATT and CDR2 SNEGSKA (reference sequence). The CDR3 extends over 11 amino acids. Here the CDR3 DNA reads TGCAGTGCAGAGGGGGACGGGGAGCTGTTTTTT. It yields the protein CSAEGDGELFF.

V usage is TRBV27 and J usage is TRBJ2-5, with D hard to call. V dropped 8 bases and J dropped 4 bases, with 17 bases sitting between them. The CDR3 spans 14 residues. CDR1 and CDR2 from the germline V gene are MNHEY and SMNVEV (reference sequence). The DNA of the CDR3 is TGTGCCAGCTCCCTATTGAATCCCCCAGAGACCCAGTACTTC. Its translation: CASSLLNPPETQYF.

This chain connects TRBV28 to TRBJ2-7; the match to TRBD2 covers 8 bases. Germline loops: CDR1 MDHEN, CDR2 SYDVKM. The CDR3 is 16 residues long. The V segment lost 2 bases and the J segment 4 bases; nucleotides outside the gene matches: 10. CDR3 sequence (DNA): TGTGCCAGCAGTTTACTTTCGGCGGGAGGCAGGTACGAGCAGTACTTC. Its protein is CASSLLSAGGRYEQYF.

CDR3 amino acids: CSVDGTSGRYNEQFF. The CDR3 coding sequence is TGCAGCGTTGATGGGACTAGCGGGAGGTACAATGAGCAGTTCTTC. V gene TRBV29-1 combines with J gene TRBJ2-1, with 15 bases lining up with TRBD2. Germline loops: CDR1 SQVTM, CDR2 ANQGSEA. Germline trimming cut 3 bases from V and 4 bases from J; bases unmatched to any gene: 1. The CDR3 loop spans 15 amino acids.

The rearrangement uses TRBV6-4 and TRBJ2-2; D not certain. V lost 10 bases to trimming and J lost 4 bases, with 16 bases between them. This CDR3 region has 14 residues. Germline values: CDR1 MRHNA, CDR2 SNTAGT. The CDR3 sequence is CATQSEWVTGELFF. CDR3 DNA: TGTGCCACCCAGTCGGAGTGGGTCACCGGGGAGCTGTTTTTT.

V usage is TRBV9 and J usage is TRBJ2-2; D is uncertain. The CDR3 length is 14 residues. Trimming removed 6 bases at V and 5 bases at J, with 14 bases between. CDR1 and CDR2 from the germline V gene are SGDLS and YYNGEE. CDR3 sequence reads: CASMAGIGTGELFF. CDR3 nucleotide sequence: TGTGCCAGCATGGCAGGAATCGGTACCGGGGAGCTGTTTTTT.

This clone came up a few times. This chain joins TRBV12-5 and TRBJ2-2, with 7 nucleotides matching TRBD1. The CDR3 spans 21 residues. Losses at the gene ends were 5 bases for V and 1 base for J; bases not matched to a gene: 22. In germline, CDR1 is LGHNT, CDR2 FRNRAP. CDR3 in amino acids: CASGTGDIRRWKRKNTGELFF. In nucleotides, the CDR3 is TGTGCTAGTGGTACAGGGGATATCCGACGCTGGAAGCGGAAGAACACCGGGGAGCTGTTTTTT.

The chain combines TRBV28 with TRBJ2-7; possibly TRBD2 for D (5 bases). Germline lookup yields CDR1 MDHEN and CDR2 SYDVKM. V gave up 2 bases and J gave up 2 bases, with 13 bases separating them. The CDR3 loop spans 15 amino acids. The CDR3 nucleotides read TGTGCCAGCAGTTTAAGTAGCGCGAAGACCTACGAGCAGTACTTC. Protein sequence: CASSLSSAKTYEQYF.

The CDR3 is CASSEGLADGKIWHEQYF. The CDR3 DNA follows: TGTGCCAGCAGCGAGGGACTAGCGGATGGGAAGATCTGGCACGAGCAGTACTTC. V is TRBV7-8 and J is TRBJ2-7; 11 bases map to TRBD2. V lost 5 bases and J lost 5; bases outside the gene matches: 17. CDR1 is SGHVS, CDR2 FQNEAQ, per germline. There are 18 residues in the CDR3.

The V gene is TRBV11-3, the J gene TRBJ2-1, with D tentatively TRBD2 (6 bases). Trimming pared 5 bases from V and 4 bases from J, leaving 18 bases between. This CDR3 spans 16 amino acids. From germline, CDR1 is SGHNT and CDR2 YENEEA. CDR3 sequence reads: CASSPGPAGGYNEQFF. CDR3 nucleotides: TGTGCCAGCAGCCCGGGACCAGCGGGCGGATACAATGAGCAGTTCTTC.

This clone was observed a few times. The CDR3 protein is CASSLVRRGSSGKEQYF. In DNA, the CDR3 is TGTGCCAGCAGCTTAGTTCGGCGGGGTAGCTCAGGGAAAGAGCAGTACTTC. The chain is built from TRBV7-9 and TRBJ2-7; possible D gene TRBD2, 6 bases. The CDR3 totals 17 residues. Per the germline V gene, CDR1 is SEHNR and CDR2 is FQNEAQ (reference sequence). Trimming left V 1 base short and J 7 bases short, with 23 bases between.

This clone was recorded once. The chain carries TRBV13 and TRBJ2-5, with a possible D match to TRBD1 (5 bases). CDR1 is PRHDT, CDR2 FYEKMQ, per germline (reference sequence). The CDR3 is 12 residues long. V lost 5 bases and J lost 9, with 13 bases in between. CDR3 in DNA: TGTGCCAGCAGCCAAAACAGGCTGGCCCAGTACTTC. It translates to CASSQNRLAQYF.

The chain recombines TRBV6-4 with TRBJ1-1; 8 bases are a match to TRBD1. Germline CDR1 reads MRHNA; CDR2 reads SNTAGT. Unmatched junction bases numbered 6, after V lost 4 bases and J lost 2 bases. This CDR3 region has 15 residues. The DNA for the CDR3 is TGTGCCAGCAGTGTCGACGGACAGGGAAACACTGAAGCTTTCTTT. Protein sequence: CASSVDGQGNTEAFF.

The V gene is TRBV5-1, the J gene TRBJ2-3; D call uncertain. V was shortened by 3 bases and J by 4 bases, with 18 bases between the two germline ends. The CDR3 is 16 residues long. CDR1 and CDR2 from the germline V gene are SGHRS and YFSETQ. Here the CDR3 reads CASSSYRFRYADTQYF. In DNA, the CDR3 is TGCGCCAGCAGCTCGTATCGCTTTCGGTACGCAGATACGCAGTATTTT.

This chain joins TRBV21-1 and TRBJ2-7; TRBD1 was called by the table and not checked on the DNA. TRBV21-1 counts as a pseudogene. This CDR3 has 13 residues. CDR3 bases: TGTGCCAAGCGGGACAGGGAGACCTACGAGCAGTACTTC. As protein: CAKRDRETYEQYF.

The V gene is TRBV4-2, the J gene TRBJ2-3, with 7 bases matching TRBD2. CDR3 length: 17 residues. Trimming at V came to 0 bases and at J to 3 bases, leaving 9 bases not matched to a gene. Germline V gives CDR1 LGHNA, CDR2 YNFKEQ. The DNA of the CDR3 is TGTGCCAGCAGCCAAGATGGGAGGGGAGAGTGGACAGATACGCAGTATTTT. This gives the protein CASSQDGRGEWTDTQYF.

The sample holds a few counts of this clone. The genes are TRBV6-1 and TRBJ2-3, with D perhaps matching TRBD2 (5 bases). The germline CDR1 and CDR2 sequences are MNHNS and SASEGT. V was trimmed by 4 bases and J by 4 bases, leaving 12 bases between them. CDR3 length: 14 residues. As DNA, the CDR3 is TGTGCCAGCAGTGGGGCCGGGATGGCAGATACGCAGTATTTT. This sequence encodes CASSGAGMADTQYF.

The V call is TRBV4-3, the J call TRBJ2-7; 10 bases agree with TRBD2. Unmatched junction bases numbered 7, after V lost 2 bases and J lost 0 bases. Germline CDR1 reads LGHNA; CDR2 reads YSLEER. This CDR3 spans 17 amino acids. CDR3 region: CASSQKAGGPPSYEQYF. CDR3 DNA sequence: TGCGCCAGCAGCCAAAAAGCGGGAGGGCCCCCCTCCTACGAGCAGTACTTC.

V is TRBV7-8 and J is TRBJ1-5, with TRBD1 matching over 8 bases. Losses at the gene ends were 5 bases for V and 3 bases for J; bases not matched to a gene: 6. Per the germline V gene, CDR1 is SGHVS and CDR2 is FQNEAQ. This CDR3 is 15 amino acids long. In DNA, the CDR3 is TGTGCCAGCAGCGGTGGGACAGGCCTCAATCAGCCCCAGCATTTT. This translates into CASSGGTGLNQPQHF.

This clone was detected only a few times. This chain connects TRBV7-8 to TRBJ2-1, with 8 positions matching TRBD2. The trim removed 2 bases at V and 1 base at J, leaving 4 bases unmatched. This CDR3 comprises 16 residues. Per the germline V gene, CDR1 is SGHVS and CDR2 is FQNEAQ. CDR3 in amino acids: CASSLMTGGSYNEQFF. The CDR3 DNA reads TGTGCCAGCAGCTTAATGACGGGAGGGTCCTACAATGAGCAGTTCTTC.

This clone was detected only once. This chain's CDR3 is CAISEGFLAGGPGANVLTF. For the CDR3, the DNA is TGTGCCATCAGTGAGGGGTTTCTAGCGGGAGGGCCTGGGGCCAACGTCCTGACTTTC. The V call is TRBV10-3, the J call TRBJ2-6; 12 nucleotides line up with TRBD2. Germline assignment: CDR1 ENHRY and CDR2 SYGVKD. With V trimmed by 2 bases and J by 2 bases, 7 bases remained unmatched. The CDR3 loop spans 19 amino acids.